This record concerns one TCR beta chain sequence. Some clones are missing from TCRdb's copy, which holds only in-frame ones; the method was immunoSEQ multiplex PCR. The sample includes hundreds of thousands of clones, around 86% of them seen just once. This entry comes from a study of blood T cell repertoires in COVID-19. V was cut by 0 bases and J by 4 bases, with 6 bases left in between. This CDR3 spans 13 amino acids. Germline V lookup: CDR1 SEHNR, CDR2 FQNEAQ (reference sequence). The source material was peripheral blood. This sequence joins TRBV7-9 and TRBJ1-2; unclear D gene. The receptor comes from a woman in her twenties or thirties with active or convalescent COVID-19. DNA for the CDR3: TGTGCCAGCAGCTTAGCGGAGGGCTATGGCTACACCTTC. Protein sequence: CASSLAEGYGYTF.